One sample yielded the 16 T cell receptor beta chains listed below, sequenced in a study of T cell repertoires in cytomegalovirus infection. TCRdb reprocessed the reads with MiXCR, giving one entry per CDR3 protein. The top ten hold about 12% of the sample, which has some 300,000 distinct CDR3 sequences, 17% seen once. Sample: PBMCs. All receptors come from a human donor in good health (CMV status not recorded). Some clones in this sample may be carry-over from other donors' samples.

This clonotype was seen a few times. This chain joins TRBV9 and TRBJ2-1, with 12 bases aligning to TRBD2. The CDR3 has 16 residues. The germline V gene has CDR1 SGDLS and CDR2 YYNGEE. After removal of 6 bases from V and 1 base from J, the junction contained 5 bases not matched to a gene. In DNA, the CDR3 is TGTGCCAGCATCCCGACTAGCGGGGGTTCCTACAATGAGCAGTTCTTC. Translating it yields CASIPTSGGSYNEQFF. Full variable domain (remainder filled in from reference TRBV9 and TRBJ2-1): DSGVTQTPKHLITATGQRVTLRCSPRSGDLSVYWYQQSLDQGLQFLIQYYNGEERAKGNILERFSAQQFPDLHSELNLSSLELGDSALYFCASIPTSGGSYNEQFFGPGTRLTVL.

This clonotype appeared many times. The chain uses TRBV7-2 and TRBJ1-6; D remains unclear. This CDR3 is 14 amino acids long. V dropped 3 bases and J dropped 5 bases, with 8 bases sitting between them. The V gene's germline CDR1 is SGHTA and CDR2 FQGNSA. The CDR3, as DNA: TGTGCCAGCAGCTTCAGTCCGAATAATTCACCCCTCCACTTT. Protein sequence: CASSFSPNNSPLHF.

This clonotype appeared a few times. The chain employs TRBV2 and TRBJ2-5, with TRBD1 matching 7 bases. CDR1 and CDR2 (germline): SNHLY, FYNNEI. J gave up 4 bases and V 2 bases, and 7 bases lay outside the gene matches. The CDR3 spans 15 residues. CDR3 residues: CASSERGRGSETQYF. For the CDR3, the DNA is TGTGCCAGCAGTGAAAGAGGCAGGGGGTCAGAGACCCAGTACTTC.

This clonotype was detected a few times. CDR3 DNA: TGCAGTGCACCAAGACAGGGGGAGGCTAACTATGGCTACACCTTC. Translating gives CSAPRQGEANYGYTF. This rearrangement joins TRBV20-1 to TRBJ1-2; 9 bases map to TRBD1. V was clipped by 6 bases and J by 0 bases; unmatched bases: 8. This CDR3 has 15 residues. Germline-derived CDR1 and CDR2 are DFQATT and SNEGSKA (reference sequence).

This sequence joins TRBV2 and TRBJ1-3; no clear D gene. CDR1 and CDR2 (germline): SNHLY, FYNNEI. Between the trimmed V and J ends, which lost 2 bases and 7 bases, there was a span of 15 bases. This CDR3 is built from 15 residues. CDR3 sequence reads: CASSEMKGGSNTIYF. As DNA, the CDR3 is TGTGCCAGCAGTGAAATGAAGGGTGGAAGTAACACCATATATTTT.

The V call is TRBV5-1, the J call TRBJ2-7; D remains ambiguous. The CDR3 extends over 14 amino acids. Germline V lookup: CDR1 SGHRS, CDR2 YFSETQ. V lost 4 bases, J lost 6 bases, and 17 bases lay in between. CDR3: CASSPTGSHLEQYF. The CDR3 region has the DNA TGCGCCAGCAGCCCGACCGGGTCGCACCTCGAGCAGTACTTC. Together with reference TRBV5-1 and TRBJ2-7, the CDR3 gives the full variable domain: KAGVTQTPRYLIKTRGQQVTLSCSPISGHRSVSWYQQTPGQGLQFLFEYFSETQRNKGNFPGRFSGRQFSNSRSEMNVSTLELGDSALYLCASSPTGSHLEQYFGPGTRLTVT.

The J gene is TRBJ1-1, the V gene TRBV12-3 or TRBV12-4; a weak D match, TRBD1 (6 bases). There are 14 residues in the CDR3. V was trimmed by 2 bases and J by 4 bases, leaving 11 bases between them. CDR3 sequence: CASSLWGLSTEAFF. CDR3 DNA: TGTGCCAGCAGTTTATGGGGGCTGAGCACTGAAGCTTTCTTT.

The rearrangement uses TRBV18 and TRBJ1-6; no clear D. The germline CDR1 and CDR2 sequences are KGHSH and LQKENI. This CDR3 is built from 17 residues. V was pared by 1 base and J by 8 bases, with 18 bases between. The DNA of the CDR3 is TGTGCCAGCTCACCACGAGCCGTCGGCAGTGGGGATTCACCCCTCCACTTT. The encoded protein is CASSPRAVGSGDSPLHF. Full variable domain (missing parts from reference TRBV18 and TRBJ1-6): NAGVMQNPRHLVRRRGQEARLRCSPMKGHSHVYWYRQLPEEGLKFMVYLQKENIIDESGMPKERFSAEFPKEGPSILRIQQVVRGDSAAYFCASSPRAVGSGDSPLHFGNGTRLTVT.

This clonotype was counted a few times. The DNA for the CDR3 is TGTGCCAGTAGTATTACGGTCCTAGCGGAAGAGACCCAGTACTTC. This codes for CASSITVLAEETQYF. This chain links TRBV19 with TRBJ2-5; 7 bases fit TRBD2. The V gene end was trimmed by 3 bases and the J gene end by 3 bases; junction bases not matched to a gene: 7. The CDR3 is 15 residues long. Germline values: CDR1 LNHDA, CDR2 SQIVND (reference sequence). Combining the CDR3 with reference TRBV19 and TRBJ2-5 gives the whole variable domain DGGITQSPKYLFRKEGQNVTLSCEQNLNHDAMYWYRQDPGQGLRLIYYSQIVNDFQKGDIAEGYSVSREKKESFPLTVTSAQKNPTAFYLCASSITVLAEETQYFGPGTRLLVL.

This clonotype was picked up many times. The chain employs TRBV7-2 and TRBJ2-7; 7 bases fit TRBD1. V lost 5 bases to trimming and J lost 2 bases; unmatched junction nucleotides: 9. The CDR3 runs to 15 residues. Germline V CDR1 and CDR2: SGHTA, FQGNSA. The CDR3 here is CASSPSGQSAYEQYF. Written as DNA, the CDR3 is TGTGCCAGCAGCCCATCGGGACAGAGTGCCTACGAGCAGTACTTC.

The rearrangement joins TRBV7-9 to TRBJ2-5, with TRBD1 identical over 7 bases. The trim removed 5 bases at V and 5 bases at J, leaving 8 bases unmatched. Germline V CDR1 and CDR2: SEHNR, FQNEAQ (reference sequence). There are 14 residues in the CDR3. This CDR3 is CASSAVTGYETQYF. In DNA, the CDR3 is TGTGCCAGCAGCGCCGTGACAGGGTACGAGACCCAGTACTTC.

The chain links TRBV6-1 to TRBJ1-2; D gene uncertain. This CDR3 spans 14 amino acids. V shed 5 bases and J shed 4 bases, with 14 bases lying between them. Germline V gene data show CDR1 as MNHNS and CDR2 as SASEGT. DNA of the CDR3: TGTGCCAGCAGTCCGGGCCTCGGAAGCTATGGCTACACCTTC. Encoded protein: CASSPGLGSYGYTF.

This clonotype has just a few counts. The chain is built from TRBV10-3 and TRBJ1-1; TRBD1 aligns across 8 bases. Germline trimming cut 6 bases from V and 4 bases from J; bases unmatched to any gene: 4. The CDR3 extends over 13 amino acids. CDR1 is ENHRY, CDR2 SYGVKD, per germline. This CDR3 reads CAIRQGVVTEAFF. For the CDR3, the DNA is TGTGCCATCAGACAGGGGGTGGTCACTGAAGCTTTCTTT.

The chain couples TRBV6-2 or TRBV6-3 to TRBJ1-1, with a tentative D call TRBD1 (6 bases). V lost 10 bases and J 3 bases, leaving 18 bases between the germline ends. CDR3 length equals 14 residues. Germline CDR1 is MNHEY and CDR2 is SVGEGT. The CDR3 DNA sequence: TGTGCCACCCTGGGGGCACAGCGCGACACTGAAGCTTTCTTT. It is translated as CATLGAQRDTEAFF.

This clonotype was seen a handful of times. This sequence joins TRBV12-3 or TRBV12-4 and TRBJ1-6, with D perhaps matching TRBD1 (5 bases). V dropped 7 bases and J dropped 7 bases, with 14 bases sitting between them. The CDR3 has 14 residues. DNA of the CDR3: TGTGCCAGCACCCCGGGACGGCGAAATTCACCCCTCCACTTT. Encoded protein: CASTPGRRNSPLHF.

Ten or more counts support this clonotype. The chain recombines TRBV6-6 with TRBJ2-1; D gene uncertain. The CDR3 has 13 residues. Germline CDR1 reads MNHNY; CDR2 reads SVGAGI (reference sequence). Trimming stripped 5 bases from V and 5 bases from J, with 10 bases between. Here the CDR3 reads CASSVFPNNEQFF. CDR3 sequence (DNA): TGTGCCAGCAGTGTCTTTCCCAACAATGAGCAGTTCTTC.